Here is one T cell receptor beta chain with its context. Its antigen remains unknown. The data derive from a study of human CD8 memory T cell subsets. Generation of TCR beta libraries used UMI-labeled 5' RACE. Reprocessing the 5' RACE reads, TCRdb reports a single entry for every CDR3 protein and omits DNA. The sample has around 11,000 distinct CDR3 sequences. Broader study findings: For stem-like memory and precursor exhausted T cells, diversity was similarly high, which was not true of effector memory cells.

Germline V gene sequence: CDR1 SQVTM, CDR2 ANQGSEA. The CDR3 spans 14 residues. The rearrangement joins TRBV29-1 to TRBJ1-1. Input material: CD8+ T cells from PBMCs. This TCR derives from a human donor in good health. The CDR3 protein is CSVATGGLNTEAFF.